Listed here are 13 T cell receptor beta chains from one sample, sequenced in a study of cytomegalovirus exposure and HLA in healthy donors. This PCR relied on a set of 60 Vbeta primers and 13 Jbeta primers. Assay used: immunoSEQ multiplex PCR; TCRdb lists only in-frame clones, some missing. The sample includes some 150,000 clones, roughly 78% of them seen just once. The sequencing input was PBMCs. These receptors originate from a man aged 45-65 years in good health and CMV-seropositive.

This clone has only a few counts. The V gene is TRBV9, the J gene TRBJ2-3; TRBD2 agrees at 8 bases. V shed 0 bases, J shed 6 bases, and the junction held 15 bases outside the gene matches. CDR3 size: 18 residues. From germline, CDR1 is SGDLS and CDR2 YYNGEE. CDR3: CASSVDKGLRGRLDTQYF. DNA for the CDR3: TGTGCCAGCAGCGTAGATAAGGGACTGCGCGGGAGGCTCGATACGCAGTATTTT.

This clone was observed a single time. The chain joins TRBV15 to TRBJ2-5; maybe TRBD2 (5 bases). Germline V gene data show CDR1 as LNHNV and CDR2 as YYDKDF (reference sequence). V was shortened by 0 bases and J by 11 bases, with 13 bases between the two germline ends. The CDR3 is 13 residues long. For the CDR3, the DNA is TGTGCCACCAGCAGAGATCCCGTTGGGGAGCAGTACTTC. It specifies CATSRDPVGEQYF. The whole variable domain, remainder taken from reference TRBV15 and TRBJ2-5, is DAMVIQNPRYQVTQFGKPVTLSCSQTLNHNVMYWYQQKSSQAPKLLFHYYDKDFNNEADTPDNFQSRRPNTSFCFLDIRSPGLGDTAMYLCATSRDPVGEQYFGPGTRLLVL.

The chain employs TRBV9 and TRBJ2-5, with a possible D match to TRBD2 (5 bases). V gave up 0 bases and J gave up 4 bases, with 7 bases separating them. Germline CDR1 and CDR2: SGDLS and YYNGEE. The CDR3 has 13 amino acids. CDR3 DNA: TGTGCCAGCAGCGTAGATGCGGGAGAGACCCAGTACTTC. Its protein is CASSVDAGETQYF.

The chain recombines TRBV5-4 with TRBJ1-2, with a tentative D call TRBD1 (5 bases). The CDR3 sequence is 12 residues long. Germline V CDR1 and CDR2: SGHNT, YYREEE (reference sequence). V was shortened by 3 bases and J by 8 bases, with 11 bases between the two germline ends. The CDR3 nucleotides are TGTGCCAGCAGCTCGCAGGGAAGCGGCTACACCTTC. Protein: CASSSQGSGYTF.

The rearrangement uses TRBV7-3 and TRBJ2-3, with D unclear. This CDR3 contains 13 residues. Trimming left V 2 bases short and J 4 bases short, with 7 bases between. CDR1 and CDR2 (germline): SGHTA, FQGTGA. CDR3 in amino acids: CASSLVLADTQYF. The CDR3, as DNA: TGTGCCAGCAGCTTAGTACTGGCAGATACGCAGTATTTT. The variable domain in full, with the rest retrieved from reference TRBV7-3 and TRBJ2-3, is GAGVSQTPSNKVTEKGKYVELRCDPISGHTALYWYRQSLGQGPEFLIYFQGTGAADDSGLPNDRFFAVRPEGSVSTLKIQRTERGDSAVYLCASSLVLADTQYFGPGTRLTVL.

The chain uses TRBV10-1 and TRBJ1-3; maybe TRBD1 (6 bases). The germline gives CDR1 WNHNN, CDR2 SYGVQD (reference sequence). V lost 7 bases, J lost 1 base, and 8 bases lay in between. This CDR3 spans 13 amino acids. The CDR3 DNA sequence: TGCGCCAGCATGGGGGCTTCTGGAAACACCATATATTTT. It translates to CASMGASGNTIYF.

This sequence joins TRBV5-1 and TRBJ1-4; D possibly corresponds to TRBD1 (5 bases). CDR3 length: 14 amino acids. The V and J ends lost 0 bases and 8 bases respectively, with 11 bases between them. CDR1 is SGHRS and CDR2 is YFSETQ in the germline V gene. CDR3 nucleotide sequence: TGCGCCAGCAGCTTGGCTCCAGGGAACGAAAAACTGTTTTTT. Translating gives CASSLAPGNEKLFF.

This clone appeared a few times. The chain couples TRBV19 to TRBJ1-2, with 8 positions matching TRBD1. V shed 6 bases, J shed 5 bases, and the junction held 8 bases outside the gene matches. Germline loops: CDR1 LNHDA, CDR2 SQIVND (reference sequence). The CDR3 extends over 14 amino acids. The CDR3 spells CASSLGQVGYGYTF. CDR3 in DNA: TGTGCCAGTAGCCTGGGACAGGTTGGGTATGGCTACACCTTC.

This clone was recorded a few times. The V and J genes are TRBV9 and TRBJ2-2, with 10 bases aligning to TRBD2. The ends lost 3 bases at V and 2 bases at J; junction bases unmatched: 1. The CDR3 loop spans 15 amino acids. Per the germline V gene, CDR1 is SGDLS and CDR2 is YYNGEE. The CDR3 DNA is TGTGCCAGCAGCGCTAGCGGGAGAAACACCGGGGAGCTGTTTTTT. As protein: CASSASGRNTGELFF.

J is TRBJ2-1 and V is TRBV6-1, with 13 bases aligning to TRBD2. Unmatched junction bases numbered 8, after V lost 6 bases and J lost 9 bases. Germline loops: CDR1 MNHNS, CDR2 SASEGT. This CDR3 has 15 amino acids. The CDR3 DNA reads as TGTGCCAGCAGAACTAGCGGGGGGGCCGTAGGTGAGCAGTTCTTC. Its translation: CASRTSGGAVGEQFF.

This clone was seen once. J is TRBJ2-7 and V is TRBV4-3; 7 nucleotides match TRBD1. Germline V gives CDR1 LGHNA, CDR2 YSLEER. The CDR3 runs to 14 residues. J lost 2 bases, V lost 1 base, and 2 bases had no gene match. The CDR3 coding sequence is TGCGCCAGCAGCCAAGCTCAGGGGGCCTACGAGCAGTACTTC. Its protein product is CASSQAQGAYEQYF.

V and J are TRBV4-2 and TRBJ2-3; 8 bases are shared with TRBD1. The CDR3 length is 16 residues. Trimming cost V 1 base and J 1 base; bases outside gene matches: 4. The germline CDR1 and CDR2 sequences are LGHNA and YNFKEQ. This chain's CDR3 is CASSQVKQGGTDTQYF. CDR3 bases: TGTGCCAGCAGCCAAGTCAAACAGGGGGGCACAGATACGCAGTATTTT.

The genes are TRBV5-8 and TRBJ1-1, with TRBD1 matching 8 bases. CDR3 size: 18 residues. Germline values: CDR1 SGHTS, CDR2 YDEGEE. With V trimmed by 3 bases and J by 0 bases, 13 bases remained unmatched. The CDR3 sequence is CASSSGSGGGEVNTEAFF. The CDR3 DNA reads TGTGCCAGCAGCTCAGGGTCAGGGGGCGGGGAGGTGAACACTGAAGCTTTCTTT.